The next 23 T cell receptor beta chains were all read from a single sample in a study of shared clonotypes between healthy human individuals. This table comes from immunoSEQ multiplex PCR, and its TCRdb copy is limited to in-frame clones, with some not included. The table records approximately 88,000 clones, 68% of them present only once. Sample: memory CD8+ T cells sorted from blood. Subset reported: CD45RO+ cells pooled with CCR7-negative TemRA cells. These TCRs come from a man younger than 40 in good health.

The chain is built from TRBV7-6 and TRBJ1-2; 8 nucleotides match TRBD1. V was clipped by 2 bases and J by 7 bases; unmatched bases: 9. Germline CDR1 SGHVS, CDR2 FNYEAQ. The CDR3 extends over 15 amino acids. CDR3 sequence reads: CASSLSQGAPSGYTF. The CDR3 DNA sequence: TGTGCCAGCAGCTTATCGCAGGGGGCGCCGAGTGGCTACACCTTC. The full variable domain, rest sourced from reference TRBV7-6 and TRBJ1-2, is GAGVSQSPRYKVTKRGQDVALRCDPISGHVSLYWYRQALGQGPEFLTYFNYEAQQDKSGLPNDRFSAERPEGSISTLTIQRTEQRDSAMYRCASSLSQGAPSGYTFGSGTRLTVV.

This clone has just a few counts. The chain recombines TRBV5-1 with TRBJ2-7; tentative D call: TRBD1 (5 bases). V gave up 0 bases and J gave up 4 bases, with 11 bases separating them. The CDR3 totals 14 residues. CDR1 is SGHRS, CDR2 YFSETQ, per germline. The CDR3 here is CASSLAGRDYEQYF. The CDR3 DNA reads as TGCGCCAGCAGCTTGGCCGGCAGGGATTACGAGCAGTACTTC.

The rearrangement joins TRBV5-4 to TRBJ1-1; tentatively, D is TRBD1 (6 bases). Germline-derived CDR1 and CDR2 are SGHNT and YYREEE (reference sequence). The V and J ends lost 4 bases and 2 bases respectively, with 12 bases between them. The CDR3 has 14 amino acids. The CDR3: CASSPPGGNTEAFF. Written as DNA, the CDR3 is TGTGCCAGCAGCCCACCCGGGGGCAACACTGAAGCTTTCTTT.

The genes are TRBV6-5 and TRBJ1-5; maybe TRBD1 (5 bases). The CDR3 has 11 amino acids. CDR1 MNHEY and CDR2 SVGAGI come from the germline V gene. The V end was cut by 11 bases, the J end by 8 bases, with 13 bases between. The CDR3 here is CAVGGGEPQHF. The CDR3 DNA sequence: TGTGCCGTGGGGGGAGGGGAGCCCCAGCATTTT.

The V and J genes are TRBV7-9 and TRBJ2-3; TRBD2 aligns across 8 bases. Germline V CDR1 and CDR2: SEHNR, FQNEAQ (reference sequence). The CDR3 has 15 amino acids. Germline trimming cut 4 bases from V and 2 bases from J; bases unmatched to any gene: 5. CDR3 in amino acids: CASSWTSRNTDTQYF. For the CDR3, the DNA is TGTGCCAGCAGCTGGACTAGCCGAAACACAGATACGCAGTATTTT. The full variable domain, rest sourced from reference TRBV7-9 and TRBJ2-3, is DTGVSQNPRHKITKRGQNVTFRCDPISEHNRLYWYRQTLGQGPEFLTYFQNEAQLEKSRLLSDRFSAERPKGSFSTLEIQRTEQGDSAMYLCASSWTSRNTDTQYFGPGTRLTVL.

The V call is TRBV29-1, the J call TRBJ2-5; TRBD1 matches at 7 bases. The germline V gene has CDR1 SQVTM and CDR2 ANQGSEA. CDR3 size: 12 residues. V was pared by 7 bases and J by 4 bases, with 6 bases of the junction left unmatched. CDR3 DNA: TGCAGCGCCGAAACAGGGGTAGAGACCCAGTACTTC. As protein: CSAETGVETQYF.

This chain connects TRBV27 to TRBJ2-1; TRBD1 or TRBD2 may be the D gene (5 bases each). The CDR3 is 13 residues long. CDR1 and CDR2 from the germline V gene are MNHEY and SMNVEV (reference sequence). The germline V and J ends were trimmed by 5 bases and 8 bases, with 13 bases remaining between them. The CDR3 is CASSTVGRYEQFF. The CDR3 DNA is TGTGCCAGCAGTACAGTGGGACGGTATGAGCAGTTCTTC.

This clone was counted many times. In the same sample, other DNA sequences code for this CDR3. V gene TRBV28 combines with J gene TRBJ1-2, with no clear D. Trimming took off 4 bases at V and 4 bases at J, with 4 bases between the two ends. The CDR3 sequence is 11 residues long. Germline V lookup: CDR1 MDHEN, CDR2 SYDVKM. The CDR3 spells CASSSRYGYTF. CDR3 DNA: TGTGCCAGCAGTTCGCGCTATGGCTACACCTTC.

This sequence joins TRBV28 and TRBJ2-6; D uncertain. Per germline, CDR1 MDHEN and CDR2 SYDVKM. The CDR3 covers 15 residues. V lost 6 bases, J lost 0 bases, and 9 bases lay in between. CDR3 region: CASSRALSGANVLTF. CDR3 bases: TGTGCCAGCAGCCGGGCACTCTCTGGGGCCAACGTCCTGACTTTC.

This clone was detected ten times or more. This chain uses TRBV5-4 with TRBJ2-1; D is possibly TRBD2 (5 bases). This CDR3 contains 13 residues. The germline gives CDR1 SGHNT, CDR2 YYREEE (reference sequence). The V end lost 4 bases, the J end lost 6 bases, and 11 bases lay between the germline ends. CDR3 sequence: CASSLLAFNEQFF. The DNA for the CDR3 is TGTGCCAGCAGCCTTCTAGCCTTCAATGAGCAGTTCTTC.

The rearrangement links TRBV15 to TRBJ2-7; TRBD2 might be the D (6 bases). Trimming pared 6 bases from V and 3 bases from J, leaving 12 bases between. Germline lookup yields CDR1 LNHNV and CDR2 YYDKDF (reference sequence). The CDR3 is 13 residues long. DNA for the CDR3: TGTGCCACCAGTGGAGGGGTAGACTACGAGCAGTACTTC. This codes for CATSGGVDYEQYF.

The V call is TRBV28, the J call TRBJ2-7; 11 positions agree with TRBD2. The CDR3 runs to 16 residues. CDR1 and CDR2 (germline): MDHEN, SYDVKM. Unmatched junction bases numbered 7, after V lost 4 bases and J lost 2 bases. DNA of the CDR3: TGTGCCAGCAGTTACACTAGCGGGAGCCGCCCCTACGAGCAGTACTTC. This codes for CASSYTSGSRPYEQYF.

The chain uses TRBV27 and TRBJ2-2; D gene ambiguous. CDR1 and CDR2 from the germline V gene are MNHEY and SMNVEV (reference sequence). V was cut by 3 bases and J by 6 bases, with 14 bases left in between. The CDR3 covers 15 residues. This CDR3 reads CASSFSFTGSGELFF. The CDR3 bases are TGTGCCAGCAGTTTTTCCTTCACCGGGTCCGGGGAGCTGTTTTTT.

The chain recombines TRBV6-5 with TRBJ2-3; D remains ambiguous. From germline, CDR1 is MNHEY and CDR2 SVGAGI. The V and J ends lost 7 bases and 7 bases respectively, with 9 bases between them. The CDR3 extends over 11 amino acids. The CDR3 region is CASNVGNTQYF. In DNA form, the CDR3 reads TGTGCCAGCAATGTTGGGAATACGCAGTATTTT.

Concerning this clone: The same CDR3 arises from other DNA sequences in this sample as well. The chain is built from TRBV6-6 and TRBJ2-7, with D unresolved. CDR3 length equals 12 residues. CDR1 and CDR2 (germline): MNHNY, SVGAGI (reference sequence). The germline V and J ends were trimmed by 6 bases and 4 bases, with 10 bases remaining between them. CDR3 nucleotide sequence: TGTGCCAGCAGGGACGGCGGTTACGAGCAGTACTTC. Its translation is CASRDGGYEQYF.

This sequence joins TRBV7-9 and TRBJ2-1, with TRBD1 matching over 8 bases. The CDR3 extends over 14 amino acids. Germline V gives CDR1 SEHNR, CDR2 FQNEAQ (reference sequence). The V gene end was trimmed by 3 bases and the J gene end by 8 bases; junction bases not matched to a gene: 6. The CDR3 region is CASSFPGGRYEQFF. In DNA, the CDR3 is TGTGCCAGCAGCTTTCCAGGGGGCAGGTATGAGCAGTTCTTC.

V usage is TRBV15 and J usage is TRBJ1-5, with D unresolved. The CDR3 runs to 16 residues. In germline, CDR1 is LNHNV, CDR2 YYDKDF (reference sequence). Trimming took 0 bases from V and 4 from J, leaving 13 bases between them. The CDR3 loop reads CATSRDPRRENQPQHF. The CDR3 DNA follows: TGTGCCACCAGCAGAGATCCCAGAAGAGAGAATCAGCCCCAGCATTTT.

The chain joins TRBV2 to TRBJ1-3; D not resolved. V lost 5 bases, J lost 4 bases, and 12 bases lay in between. This CDR3 region has 14 residues. CDR1 is SNHLY and CDR2 is FYNNEI in the germline V gene. CDR3 DNA sequence: TGTGCCAGCAGTTTTAGTACCCAGGGAAACACCATATATTTT. Translating gives CASSFSTQGNTIYF.

The V call is TRBV28, the J call TRBJ2-5, with D perhaps matching TRBD1 or TRBD2 (6 bases each). With 2 bases removed from V and 4 bases from J, the gap between germline ends came to 14 bases. CDR1 MDHEN and CDR2 SYDVKM come from the germline V gene. The CDR3 runs to 15 residues. CDR3 sequence reads: CASSLGGGQGETQYF. The CDR3, as DNA: TGTGCCAGCAGTTTAGGTGGGGGGCAAGGAGAGACCCAGTACTTC.

The rearrangement links TRBV6-5 to TRBJ2-7; possible D gene TRBD1, 7 bases. The ends were cut back, 8 bases at V and 7 bases at J, with 21 bases in the middle. Germline V gene sequence: CDR1 MNHEY, CDR2 SVGAGI. The CDR3 spans 14 residues. The CDR3 nucleotides are TGTGCCAGCCTGGACTACAGGGGCCGGGGGGAGCAGTACTTC. Its translation is CASLDYRGRGEQYF.

The chain joins TRBV30 to TRBJ2-3; TRBD2 aligns across 7 bases. The length of the CDR3 is 15 residues. V trimming: 3 bases; J trimming: 2 bases; junction bases outside the gene matches: 8. CDR1 and CDR2 (germline): GTSNPN, SVGIG (reference sequence). The CDR3 spells CAWRASGSYTDTQYF. In DNA, the CDR3 is TGTGCCTGGAGAGCTAGCGGCTCATACACAGATACGCAGTATTTT.

The genes are TRBV28 and TRBJ2-5; D is ambiguous. CDR1 and CDR2 from the germline V gene are MDHEN and SYDVKM. The V gene lost 4 bases and the J gene lost 2 bases, with 5 bases spanning the gap. The CDR3 spans 12 residues. As DNA, the CDR3 is TGTGCCAGCAGTTACATTCAAGAGACCCAGTACTTC. Translation: CASSYIQETQYF.

This clone has ten or more counts. This sequence joins TRBV25-1 and TRBJ2-1, with TRBD1 matching over 7 bases. The CDR3 totals 17 residues. Germline lookup yields CDR1 MGHDK and CDR2 SYGVNS. J gave up 7 bases and V 2 bases, and 14 bases lay outside the gene matches. The CDR3 DNA reads TGTGCCAGCAGTGAACCGTTGACAGGGTTCCCCCTAAATGAGCAGTTCTTC. Its protein is CASSEPLTGFPLNEQFF.